These 7 T cell receptor beta chains share one sample of origin, sequenced in a study of memory CD4+ T cells and cytomegalovirus serostatus. Single viable CD3+CD4+CD8-CD45RO+ cells were sorted as the memory CD4+ T cells. The method was immunoSEQ multiplex PCR; TCRdb's version includes in-frame clones alone and lacks a portion of them. This sample carries 80,000 or so clones, around 80% of them seen once, and the ten largest clones take 2% to 3%. Sequenced: memory CD4+ T cells from blood. These receptors were collected from an adult in good health and CMV-seropositive.

This chain joins TRBV5-1 and TRBJ2-2; tentative D call: TRBD2 (5 bases). CDR1 and CDR2 (germline): SGHRS, YFSETQ. The CDR3 sequence is 14 residues long. V was clipped by 2 bases and J by 4 bases, with 9 bases between them. The CDR3 loop is CASSFPGGTGELFF. CDR3 DNA sequence: TGCGCCAGCAGCTTCCCTGGAGGCACCGGGGAGCTGTTTTTT.

This clone was seen only a few times. The chain employs TRBV7-2 and TRBJ1-4; perhaps TRBD1 as D (5 bases). V lost 3 bases to trimming and J lost 3 bases, with 8 bases between them. This CDR3 is built from 14 residues. Germline V gene lookup returns CDR1 SGHTA and CDR2 FQGNSA. The CDR3 DNA follows: TGTGCCAGCAGCTTGGGGGTGGCTAATGAAAAACTGTTTTTT. Its protein is CASSLGVANEKLFF.

This sequence joins TRBV7-9 and TRBJ2-1, with D tentatively TRBD2 (5 bases). From germline, CDR1 is SEHNR and CDR2 FQNEAQ (reference sequence). This CDR3 comprises 15 residues. V lost 1 base, J lost 5 bases, and 12 bases lay in between. CDR3 amino acids: CASSLGAGINNEQFF. As DNA, the CDR3 is TGTGCCAGCAGCTTAGGGGCCGGGATAAACAATGAGCAGTTCTTC.

V usage is TRBV20-1 and J usage is TRBJ2-3; maybe TRBD2 (5 bases). Germline values: CDR1 DFQATT, CDR2 SNEGSKA (reference sequence). With 6 bases removed from V and 9 bases from J, the gap between germline ends came to 13 bases. The CDR3 runs 11 residues. The CDR3, as DNA: TGCAGTGCCGACCTAGCAACCACGCAGTATTTT. Its protein product is CSADLATTQYF.

This clone was seen only once. V gene TRBV10-2 combines with J gene TRBJ1-5; the match to TRBD1 covers 9 bases. This CDR3 has 16 residues. V was pared by 4 bases and J by 4 bases, with 8 bases of the junction left unmatched. CDR1 and CDR2 (germline): WSHSY, SAAADI. The DNA of the CDR3 is TGCGCCAGCAGTGGACGGGGACAGGGAGTTAATCAGCCCCAGCATTTT. This codes for CASSGRGQGVNQPQHF.

This chain links TRBV19 with TRBJ1-4, with D unclear. With 7 bases removed from V and 8 bases from J, the gap between germline ends came to 17 bases. Germline V gives CDR1 LNHDA, CDR2 SQIVND (reference sequence). The CDR3 sequence is 14 residues long. The CDR3 sequence: CASTVTFAEEKLFF. The CDR3, as DNA: TGTGCCAGTACTGTAACCTTTGCCGAAGAAAAACTGTTTTTT.

The V and J genes are TRBV2 and TRBJ2-1; TRBD2 agrees at 12 bases. Germline CDR1 reads SNHLY; CDR2 reads FYNNEI. The CDR3 extends over 15 amino acids. Trimming removed 7 bases from V and 8 bases from J; junction bases left unmatched: 9. CDR3 coding DNA: TGTGCCAGCAAAGGTAGGACTAGCGGGAACCATGAGCAGTTCTTC. Translation: CASKGRTSGNHEQFF.